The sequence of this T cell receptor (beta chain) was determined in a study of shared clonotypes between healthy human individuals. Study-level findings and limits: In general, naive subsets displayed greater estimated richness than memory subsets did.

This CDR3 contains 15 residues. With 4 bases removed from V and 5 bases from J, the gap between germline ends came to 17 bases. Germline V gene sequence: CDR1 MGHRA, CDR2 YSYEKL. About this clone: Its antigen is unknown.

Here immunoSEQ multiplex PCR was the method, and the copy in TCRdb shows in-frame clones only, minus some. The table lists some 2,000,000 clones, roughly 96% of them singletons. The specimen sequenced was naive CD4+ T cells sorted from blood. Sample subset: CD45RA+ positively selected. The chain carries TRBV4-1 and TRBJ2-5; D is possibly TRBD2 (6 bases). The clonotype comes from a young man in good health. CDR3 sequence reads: CASSPVGTSGETQYF. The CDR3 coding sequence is TGCGCCAGCAGCCCCGTTGGGACTTCGGGGGAGACCCAGTACTTC.